A selection of T cell receptor beta chains follows, all from one sample in a study of T cells in Graves' hyperthyroidism and ophthalmopathy. MiXCR, run by TCRdb on the multiplex PCR reads, gives a single entry per CDR3 protein. The repertoire has about 350,000 distinct CDR3 sequences, approximately 15% of them found once; the top ten carry around 24%. The sample consisted of blood. These receptors all come from a woman aged 25 to 39 with Graves' hyperthyroidism. The CDR3 runs from the conserved cysteine through the conserved F or W. Each record gives: clone size, J gene, D gene, V gene, CDR3 DNA, CDR3 protein. The D gene is left open where the match is weak. Not all rows give a size; the values are once, few, many and, for expanded clones, a class.

size: few
J: TRBJ2-4
D: NA
V: TRBV3-1
DNA: TGTGCCAGCAGTCGACTCGGGACTGGGGAAAACATTCAGTACTTC
CDR3: CASSRLGTGENIQYF

size: many
J: TRBJ2-7
D: NA
V: TRBV30
DNA: TGTGCCTGGAGGTCGAGGTTAACCTACGAGCAGTACTTC
CDR3: CAWRSRLTYEQYF

size: few
J: TRBJ1-5
D: NA
V: TRBV20-1
DNA: TGCAGTGCGGCGGACAGCTCTAATCAGCCCCAGCATTTT
CDR3: CSAADSSNQPQHF

size: NA
J: TRBJ1-2
D: TRBD1
V: TRBV7-9
DNA: TGTGCCAGCAGCTTAGTTGGCGGGACAGGGGTAGGCTACACCTTC
CDR3: CASSLVGGTGVGYTF

size: NA
J: TRBJ2-3
D: NA
V: TRBV29-1
DNA: TGCAGCGTTGAAGAGACAGGTACGCAGTATTTT
CDR3: CSVEETGTQYF

size: many
J: TRBJ2-1
D: TRBD2
V: TRBV5-1
DNA: TGCGCCAGCAGCGCCACCGGGACTAGTTACATTGAGCAGTTCTTC
CDR3: CASSATGTSYIEQFF

size: many
J: TRBJ1-4
D: NA
V: TRBV27
DNA: TGTGCCAGCAGTAGGGCCCTAGGTGAAAAACTGTTTTTT
CDR3: CASSRALGEKLFF

size: many
J: TRBJ2-1
D: TRBD2
V: TRBV15
DNA: TGTGCCACCACCTCGGCGGGAGGGGTGAATGAGCAGTTCTTC
CDR3: CATTSAGGVNEQFF

size: NA
J: TRBJ1-5
D: NA
V: TRBV10-3
DNA: TGTGCCATCGGAGGGGACAATCAGCCCCAGCATTTT
CDR3: CAIGGDNQPQHF

size: NA
J: TRBJ2-1
D: NA
V: TRBV10-3
DNA: TGTGCCATCAGGGAGGGCCGAGGCTACAATGAGCAGTTCTTC
CDR3: CAIREGRGYNEQFF

size: NA
J: TRBJ2-7
D: TRBD1
V: TRBV10-1
DNA: TGCGCCAGCAGTGGGACAGGGCCCCCCCTCTCGGGCTACGAGCAGTACTTC
CDR3: CASSGTGPPLSGYEQYF

size: many
J: TRBJ2-5
D: TRBD1
V: TRBV13
DNA: TGTGCCAGCAGCCCCCCGACAGGGATCCCCCAGTACTTC
CDR3: CASSPPTGIPQYF

size: NA
J: TRBJ1-1
D: NA
V: TRBV19
DNA: TGTGCCAGTAGTATCGGGACGGTGAACACTGAAGCTTTCTTT
CDR3: CASSIGTVNTEAFF

size: many
J: TRBJ1-5
D: NA
V: TRBV28
DNA: TGTGCCAGCACCCGCTCTCCACAGCCCCAGCATTTT
CDR3: CASTRSPQPQHF

size: NA
J: TRBJ2-2
D: TRBD1
V: TRBV20-1
DNA: TGCAGGGCCGGGACAGGGATTTTATCCGGGGAGCTGTTTTTT
CDR3: CRAGTGILSGELFF

size: many
J: TRBJ1-6
D: NA
V: TRBV20-1
DNA: TGCAGTGCTAGGTCCCCCTATACGGATGAACCCCTCCACTTT
CDR3: CSARSPYTDEPLHF

size: few
J: TRBJ2-4
D: TRBD1
V: TRBV7-9
DNA: TGTGCCAGCAGCGTCACCGGACAGGGAAGCATTCAGTACTTC
CDR3: CASSVTGQGSIQYF

size: NA
J: TRBJ1-5
D: TRBD1
V: TRBV30
DNA: TGTGCCTGGAGTACCGGACAGGCGGGTCAGCCCCAGCATTTT
CDR3: CAWSTGQAGQPQHF

size: NA
J: TRBJ2-5
D: NA
V: TRBV18
DNA: TGTGCCAGCTCACCGCAGGAAGGCCAGCAACAAGAGACCCAGTACTTC
CDR3: CASSPQEGQQQETQYF

size: many
J: TRBJ2-7
D: NA
V: TRBV7-2
DNA: TGTGCCAGCAGCCGGGTGGCCAGGGAGTACGAGCAGTACTTC
CDR3: CASSRVAREYEQYF